Each of the 26 T cell receptor beta chains below was sequenced from the same sample in a study of TIL therapy for anti-PD-1-resistant metastatic lung cancer. The immunoSEQ assay was v3. Assay: immunoSEQ multiplex PCR; the TCRdb copy retains only in-frame clones and omits some. The sample contains 55,000 to 65,000 clones, more than 60% of which appear only once. The time point: pre-treatment sample, taken before nivolumab and TIL therapy. The sample consisted of blood, taken at baseline. Source of these receptors: a person between 30 and 80 years old with non-small cell lung cancer.

This clone appeared once. V is TRBV5-1 and J is TRBJ2-7, with 9 positions matching TRBD1. Germline CDR1 SGHRS, CDR2 YFSETQ. The ends lost 0 bases at V and 5 bases at J; junction bases unmatched: 6. The CDR3 is made up of 15 amino acids. The CDR3 here is CASSLAGQGSHEQYF. The CDR3 coding sequence is TGCGCCAGCAGCTTGGCGGGACAGGGTAGTCACGAGCAGTACTTC.

This clone was picked up a small number of times. This chain's CDR3 is CASSERDRGAGNTIYF. The CDR3 region has the DNA TGTGCCAGCAGTGAGCGCGACAGGGGGGCTGGAAACACCATATATTTT. The chain joins TRBV6-1 to TRBJ1-3; 9 bases line up with TRBD1. The V and J ends lost 3 bases and 2 bases, in that order; junction bases with no gene match: 5. The CDR3 is 16 residues long. Looked up from germline, CDR1 is MNHNS and CDR2 is SASEGT.

The V call is TRBV5-1, the J call TRBJ1-5, with D perhaps matching TRBD1 (5 bases). The CDR3 consists of 14 residues. Germline V gene lookup returns CDR1 SGHRS and CDR2 YFSETQ. V was shortened by 0 bases and J by 5 bases, with 9 bases between the two germline ends. CDR3 bases: TGCGCCAGCAGCTTGGAGGGGTCGGATCAGCCCCAGCATTTT. It is translated as CASSLEGSDQPQHF.

This clone was detected a few times. V gene TRBV7-9 combines with J gene TRBJ1-6, with 7 bases aligning to TRBD1. The CDR3 runs 17 residues. Germline V CDR1 and CDR2: SEHNR, FQNEAQ (reference sequence). Unmatched junction bases numbered 8, after V lost 2 bases and J lost 4 bases. CDR3 region: CASSLTTGRGYNSPLHF. The DNA for the CDR3 is TGTGCCAGCAGCTTAACGACAGGGAGAGGGTATAATTCACCCCTCCACTTT.

The chain joins TRBV19 to TRBJ1-5; D remains ambiguous. The CDR3 extends over 16 amino acids. CDR1 LNHDA and CDR2 SQIVND come from the germline V gene (reference sequence). V dropped 6 bases and J dropped 0 bases, with 15 bases sitting between them. The CDR3 coding sequence is TGTGCCAGTAGATCGGGCGGCACACTTAGCAATCAGCCCCAGCATTTT. Translated, it gives CASRSGGTLSNQPQHF. The variable domain in full, with the rest retrieved from reference TRBV19 and TRBJ1-5, is DGGITQSPKYLFRKEGQNVTLSCEQNLNHDAMYWYRQDPGQGLRLIYYSQIVNDFQKGDIAEGYSVSREKKESFPLTVTSAQKNPTAFYLCASRSGGTLSNQPQHFGDGTRLSIL.

The gene calls are TRBV7-8 and TRBJ1-2, with unresolved D. This CDR3 has 15 residues. CDR1 and CDR2 from the germline V gene are SGHVS and FQNEAQ. V was cut by 7 bases and J by 5 bases, with 20 bases left in between. The CDR3 DNA reads as TGTGCCAGCACCTCTTTGGGGATCAGGACTTATGGCTACACCTTC. As protein: CASTSLGIRTYGYTF.

This sequence joins TRBV14 and TRBJ1-3, with 9 nucleotides matching TRBD1. The V gene's germline CDR1 is SGHDN and CDR2 FVKESK. The CDR3 is made up of 15 amino acids. Trimming took 1 base from V and 2 from J; bases not matched to a gene: 0. CDR3 in amino acids: CASSQGQGAGNTIYF. The CDR3, as DNA: TGTGCCAGCAGCCAAGGACAGGGGGCTGGAAACACCATATATTTT.

This sequence joins TRBV29-1 and TRBJ1-1; no clear D. CDR1 is SQVTM, CDR2 ANQGSEA, per germline. There are 13 residues in the CDR3. The ends were cut back, 4 bases at V and 1 base at J, with 10 bases in the middle. The CDR3 DNA is TGCAGCGTTGGAAGTATTGGGAACACTGAAGCTTTCTTT. The encoded protein is CSVGSIGNTEAFF.

This chain joins TRBV11-2 and TRBJ1-4; a weak D match, TRBD1 (6 bases). Germline loops: CDR1 SGHAT, CDR2 FQNNGV. Trimming cost V 1 base and J 5 bases, with 17 bases left between them. The length of the CDR3 is 17 residues. CDR3 in DNA: TGTGCCAGCAGCTTAGGCCGTGGACAGAGTAAAAATGAAAAACTGTTTTTT. Amino acid sequence: CASSLGRGQSKNEKLFF.

The chain employs TRBV29-1 and TRBJ2-3; TRBD1 matches 8 bases. After removal of 7 bases from V and 2 bases from J, the junction contained 5 bases not matched to a gene. The CDR3 is 13 amino acids. Germline CDR1 is SQVTM and CDR2 is ANQGSEA. CDR3 sequence (DNA): TGCAGCGAGACAGGGGCCCCCACAGATACGCAGTATTTT. Protein: CSETGAPTDTQYF.

V and J are TRBV29-1 and TRBJ1-1; perhaps TRBD1 as D (6 bases). The V and J ends lost 6 bases and 0 bases respectively, with 14 bases between them. The germline CDR1 and CDR2 sequences are SQVTM and ANQGSEA. The CDR3 is 14 residues long. For the CDR3, the DNA is TGCAGCGTAGCAGGGGTGAGGATGAACACTGAAGCTTTCTTT. This sequence encodes CSVAGVRMNTEAFF.

This chain uses TRBV14 with TRBJ1-2, with D unresolved. The CDR3 is made up of 12 amino acids. V lost 2 bases and J lost 0, with 1 base in between. The germline gives CDR1 SGHDN, CDR2 FVKESK. In nucleotides, the CDR3 is TGTGCCAGCAGCCAAACTAACTATGGCTACACCTTC. It translates to CASSQTNYGYTF.

The chain recombines TRBV6-1 with TRBJ1-5; maybe TRBD1 (6 bases). The CDR3 length is 15 residues. The germline CDR1 and CDR2 sequences are MNHNS and SASEGT. With 8 bases removed from V and 0 bases from J, the gap between germline ends came to 14 bases. This CDR3 reads CASSPGGYSNQPQHF. In nucleotides, the CDR3 is TGTGCCAGCTCCCCTGGGGGCTATAGCAATCAGCCCCAGCATTTT.

The chain joins TRBV19 to TRBJ1-1, with 9 nucleotides matching TRBD1. CDR1 and CDR2 (germline): LNHDA, SQIVND (reference sequence). This CDR3 contains 17 residues. The J segment lost 6 bases and the V segment lost 7 bases, leaving 18 bases of the junction unmatched. CDR3 residues: CASTPAYTTGGDSEAFF. CDR3 nucleotide sequence: TGTGCCAGTACACCCGCATACACCACAGGGGGCGATTCTGAAGCTTTCTTT.

This clone came up once. This rearrangement joins TRBV28 to TRBJ1-4; D not certain. Germline CDR1 MDHEN, CDR2 SYDVKM. The V end lost 6 bases, the J end lost 8 bases, and 22 bases lay between the germline ends. The CDR3 totals 16 residues. The CDR3, as DNA: TGTGCCAGCAGCACCGCGAAGCCTTACGACGGGGAAAAACTGTTTTTT. Residues: CASSTAKPYDGEKLFF.

The chain links TRBV4-2 to TRBJ2-7; TRBD2 aligns across 8 bases. Trimming at V came to 1 base and at J to 5 bases, leaving 10 bases not matched to a gene. The CDR3 length is 16 residues. Per germline, CDR1 LGHNA and CDR2 YNFKEQ. In DNA, the CDR3 is TGTGCCAGCAGCCAAGGTCCCGGAGCGGGAGCTAACGAGCAGTACTTC. Translating it yields CASSQGPGAGANEQYF.

The chain combines TRBV4-2 with TRBJ2-5; 10 nucleotides agree with TRBD2. V lost 0 bases and J lost 8; bases outside the gene matches: 18. This CDR3 region has 19 residues. Germline V lookup: CDR1 LGHNA, CDR2 YNFKEQ. The CDR3 reads CASSQEILRVSGGLGTQYF. The CDR3, as DNA: TGTGCCAGCAGCCAAGAAATCCTCCGGGTTAGCGGGGGGTTGGGAACCCAGTACTTC.

The rearrangement uses TRBV6-5 and TRBJ1-5; TRBD1 aligns across 7 bases. The CDR3 loop spans 15 amino acids. V was clipped by 6 bases and J by 0 bases; unmatched bases: 5. Per germline, CDR1 MNHEY and CDR2 SVGAGI. The CDR3 protein is CASRRGLASNQPQHF. In DNA, the CDR3 is TGTGCCAGCAGGAGGGGGCTGGCTAGCAATCAGCCCCAGCATTTT.

The chain has TRBV13 and TRBJ2-7, with D maybe TRBD2 (6 bases). The CDR3 runs 15 residues. Germline V CDR1 and CDR2: PRHDT, FYEKMQ (reference sequence). The germline V and J ends were trimmed by 5 bases and 4 bases, with 18 bases remaining between them. The CDR3 sequence: CASSPDTGRRYEQYF. The CDR3 bases are TGTGCCAGCAGCCCCGATACCGGGAGAAGGTACGAGCAGTACTTC.

The V and J genes are TRBV20-1 and TRBJ2-3; tentatively, D is TRBD2 (6 bases). Germline V CDR1 and CDR2: DFQATT, SNEGSKA (reference sequence). Trimming removed 7 bases from V and 6 bases from J, with 11 bases in between. The CDR3 runs 11 residues. The CDR3 DNA sequence: TGCAGTGTAGCGGTCGACGATACGCAGTATTTT. This gives the protein CSVAVDDTQYF.

This rearrangement joins TRBV9 to TRBJ2-5; a weak D match, TRBD2 (5 bases). Trimming removed 4 bases at V and 5 bases at J, with 12 bases between. Germline V gene data show CDR1 as SGDLS and CDR2 as YYNGEE. The CDR3 covers 13 residues. The CDR3 is CASSPGKGETQYF. CDR3 in DNA: TGTGCCAGCAGCCCCGGGAAAGGGGAGACCCAGTACTTC.

The gene calls are TRBV7-9 and TRBJ1-6; D is unclear. V was cut by 1 base and J by 0 bases, with 13 bases left in between. Germline V lookup: CDR1 SEHNR, CDR2 FQNEAQ (reference sequence). This CDR3 spans 18 amino acids. The chain's CDR3 is CASSLVGRSSSYNSPLHF. Here the CDR3 DNA reads TGTGCCAGCAGCTTAGTGGGCAGGTCGAGCTCCTATAATTCACCCCTCCACTTT.

The gene calls are TRBV10-1 and TRBJ1-1; D gene uncertain. Per the germline V gene, CDR1 is WNHNN and CDR2 is SYGVQD (reference sequence). The V end was cut by 7 bases, the J end by 1 base, with 22 bases between. This CDR3 is 17 amino acids long. The CDR3 DNA reads as TGCGCCAGCACCGCGCGGTCCCGAATAGAGAGGAACACTGAAGCTTTCTTT. Translating gives CASTARSRIERNTEAFF.

The chain couples TRBV11-2 to TRBJ1-1; no reliable D call. From germline, CDR1 is SGHAT and CDR2 FQNNGV. This CDR3 region has 13 residues. V was cut by 1 base and J by 5 bases, with 8 bases left in between. This CDR3 reads CASSLAQGTEAFF. The CDR3 DNA sequence: TGTGCCAGCAGCTTAGCTCAAGGGACTGAAGCTTTCTTT.

V usage is TRBV19 and J usage is TRBJ2-7; 7 nucleotides line up with TRBD2. Germline V gene lookup returns CDR1 LNHDA and CDR2 SQIVND (reference sequence). The CDR3 extends over 15 amino acids. J gave up 2 bases and V 4 bases, and 8 bases lay outside the gene matches. The CDR3 spells CASSKGKAGAYEQYF. CDR3 nucleotides: TGTGCCAGTAGTAAGGGAAAGGCGGGGGCCTACGAGCAGTACTTC.

The chain links TRBV19 to TRBJ2-5; a possible D gene is TRBD1 (6 bases). The CDR3 has 13 amino acids. Trimming took off 6 bases at V and 1 base at J, with 9 bases between the two ends. The germline V gene has CDR1 LNHDA and CDR2 SQIVND (reference sequence). The CDR3 loop reads CASSRTAQETQYF. The CDR3 DNA reads as TGTGCCAGTAGCCGGACAGCCCAAGAGACCCAGTACTTC.